What follows are 7 T cell receptor beta chains derived from one specimen sequenced in a study of control samples from healthy donors and cancer patients. The method was immunoSEQ multiplex PCR; TCRdb's version includes in-frame clones alone and lacks a portion of them. The table lists roughly 200,000 clones, 85% to 95% of them singletons. The sample comprised blood. These receptors all come from a man aged 45-65 years in good health.

The chain carries TRBV27 and TRBJ1-1, with unresolved D. CDR3 length: 13 amino acids. Germline V CDR1 and CDR2: MNHEY, SMNVEV (reference sequence). V lost 0 bases and J lost 3, with 5 bases in between. CDR3 loop: CASSLSGHTEAFF. DNA of the CDR3: TGTGCCAGCAGTTTATCGGGTCACACTGAAGCTTTCTTT.

The chain links TRBV30 to TRBJ1-1, with a weak D call TRBD1 (5 bases). The CDR3 loop spans 12 amino acids. Per germline, CDR1 GTSNPN and CDR2 SVGIG (reference sequence). V was clipped by 4 bases and J by 5 bases, with 11 bases between them. The CDR3: CAWIAWGTEAFF. The CDR3 DNA reads as TGTGCCTGGATTGCCTGGGGGACTGAAGCTTTCTTT.

This chain links TRBV5-1 with TRBJ1-4; unclear D gene. The V and J ends lost 4 bases and 0 bases respectively, with 7 bases between them. Germline V gives CDR1 SGHRS, CDR2 YFSETQ. The CDR3 loop spans 14 amino acids. The chain's CDR3 is CASSQRATNEKLFF. The CDR3 bases are TGCGCCAGCAGCCAGAGGGCAACTAATGAAAAACTGTTTTTT.

The chain uses TRBV4-3 and TRBJ2-2; D possibly corresponds to TRBD1 (6 bases). The CDR3 has 14 amino acids. The germline gives CDR1 LGHNA, CDR2 YSLEER. V lost 4 bases and J 3 bases, leaving 9 bases between the germline ends. In nucleotides, the CDR3 is TGCGCCAGCAGCCGCTACAGGGACACCGGGGAGCTGTTTTTT. It specifies CASSRYRDTGELFF.

This clone has a single count. The rearrangement uses TRBV30 and TRBJ2-3, with unresolved D. The V and J ends lost 5 bases and 3 bases respectively, with 15 bases between them. The germline gives CDR1 GTSNPN, CDR2 SVGIG (reference sequence). The CDR3 totals 14 residues. CDR3 in amino acids: CAWARGSLTDTQYF. Here the CDR3 DNA reads TGTGCCTGGGCCAGAGGCTCCTTAACAGATACGCAGTATTTT. Combining the CDR3 with reference TRBV30 and TRBJ2-3 gives the whole variable domain SQTIHQWPATLVQPVGSPLSLECTVEGTSNPNLYWYRQAAGRGLQLLFYSVGIGQISSEVPQNLSASRPQDRQFILSSKKLLLSDSGFYLCAWARGSLTDTQYFGPGTRLTVL.

The chain has TRBV7-2 and TRBJ1-1; D gene unclear. Between the trimmed V and J ends, which lost 0 bases and 0 bases, there was a span of 11 bases. CDR3 length equals 16 residues. Germline CDR1 is SGHTA and CDR2 is FQGNSA. CDR3 residues: CASSLAGLGLNTEAFF. The CDR3, as DNA: TGTGCCAGCAGCTTAGCGGGGTTGGGGTTGAACACTGAAGCTTTCTTT.

This chain links TRBV5-1 with TRBJ2-3; possible D gene TRBD1, 8 bases. Trimming left V 5 bases short and J 4 bases short, with 20 bases between. The germline gives CDR1 SGHRS, CDR2 YFSETQ. The CDR3 is 16 residues long. The CDR3 coding sequence is TGCGCCAGCAGTTACAGCGGACAGGGAGGGGCAGATACGCAGTATTTT. It translates to CASSYSGQGGADTQYF.